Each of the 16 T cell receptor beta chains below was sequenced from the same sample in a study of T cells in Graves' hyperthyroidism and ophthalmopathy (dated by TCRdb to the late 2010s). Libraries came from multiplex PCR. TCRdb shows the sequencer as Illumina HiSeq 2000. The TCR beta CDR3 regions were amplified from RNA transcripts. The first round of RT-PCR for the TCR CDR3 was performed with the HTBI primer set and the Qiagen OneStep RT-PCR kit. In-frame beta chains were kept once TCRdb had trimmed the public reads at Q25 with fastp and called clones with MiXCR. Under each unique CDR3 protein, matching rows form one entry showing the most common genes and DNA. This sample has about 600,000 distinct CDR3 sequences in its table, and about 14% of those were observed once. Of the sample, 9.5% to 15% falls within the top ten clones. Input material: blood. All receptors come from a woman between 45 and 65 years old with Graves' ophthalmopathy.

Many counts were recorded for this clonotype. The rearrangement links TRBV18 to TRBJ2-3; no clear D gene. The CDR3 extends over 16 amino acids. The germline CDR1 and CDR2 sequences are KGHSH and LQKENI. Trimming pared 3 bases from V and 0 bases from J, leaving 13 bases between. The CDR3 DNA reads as TGTGCCAGCTCACCCCTCTTGAGTTCTAGCACAGATACGCAGTATTTT. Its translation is CASSPLLSSSTDTQYF.

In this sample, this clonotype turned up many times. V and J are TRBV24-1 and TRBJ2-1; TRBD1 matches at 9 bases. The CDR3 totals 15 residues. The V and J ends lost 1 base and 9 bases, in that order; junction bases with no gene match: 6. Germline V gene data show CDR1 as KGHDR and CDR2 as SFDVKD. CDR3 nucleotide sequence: TGTGCCACCAGTGATTTAGGGACAGGGAGAAGTGAGCAGTTCTTC. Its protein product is CATSDLGTGRSEQFF.

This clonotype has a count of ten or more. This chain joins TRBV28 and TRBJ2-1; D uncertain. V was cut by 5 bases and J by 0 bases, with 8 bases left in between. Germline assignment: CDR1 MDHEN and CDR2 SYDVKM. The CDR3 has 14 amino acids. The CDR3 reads CASSPSPSYNEQFF. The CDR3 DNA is TGTGCCAGCAGTCCGTCTCCCTCCTACAATGAGCAGTTCTTC.

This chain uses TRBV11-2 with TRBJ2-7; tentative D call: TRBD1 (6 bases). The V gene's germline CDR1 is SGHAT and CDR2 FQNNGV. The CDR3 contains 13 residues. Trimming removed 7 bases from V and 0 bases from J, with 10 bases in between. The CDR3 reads CASKKDSSYEQYF. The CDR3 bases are TGTGCCAGCAAGAAGGACAGCTCCTACGAGCAGTACTTC.

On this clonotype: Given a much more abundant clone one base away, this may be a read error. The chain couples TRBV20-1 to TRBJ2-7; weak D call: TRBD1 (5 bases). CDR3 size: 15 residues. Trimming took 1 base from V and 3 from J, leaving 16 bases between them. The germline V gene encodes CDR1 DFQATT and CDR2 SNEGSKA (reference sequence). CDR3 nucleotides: TGCAGTGCTAGAGGTCAATTCCAAAGGGGCTACGAGCAGTACTTC. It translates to CSARGQFQRGYEQYF.

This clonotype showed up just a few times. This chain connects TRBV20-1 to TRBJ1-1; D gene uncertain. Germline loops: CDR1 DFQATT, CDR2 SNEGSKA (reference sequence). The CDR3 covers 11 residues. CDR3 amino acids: CSIRGRTEAFF. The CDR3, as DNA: TGCAGCATCCGGGGTCGGACTGAAGCTTTCTTT.

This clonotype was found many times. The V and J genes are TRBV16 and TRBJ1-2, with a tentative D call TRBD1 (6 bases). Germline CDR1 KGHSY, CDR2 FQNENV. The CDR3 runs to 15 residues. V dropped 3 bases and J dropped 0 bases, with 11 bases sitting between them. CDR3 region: CASSHWTAPNYGYTF. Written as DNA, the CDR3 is TGTGCCAGCAGCCACTGGACAGCCCCTAACTATGGCTACACCTTC.

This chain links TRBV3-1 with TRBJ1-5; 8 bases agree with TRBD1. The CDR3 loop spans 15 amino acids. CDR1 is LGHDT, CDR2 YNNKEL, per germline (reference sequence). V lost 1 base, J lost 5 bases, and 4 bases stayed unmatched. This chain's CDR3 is CASSQAGTGHQPQHF. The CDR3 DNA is TGTGCCAGCAGCCAAGCCGGGACAGGTCATCAGCCCCAGCATTTT.

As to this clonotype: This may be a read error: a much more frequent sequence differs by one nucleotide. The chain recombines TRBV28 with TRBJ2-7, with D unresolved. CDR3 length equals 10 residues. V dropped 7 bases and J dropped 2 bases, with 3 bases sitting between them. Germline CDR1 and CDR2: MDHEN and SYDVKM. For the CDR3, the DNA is TGTGCCAGCAAGCCCTACGAGCAGTACTTC. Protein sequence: CASKPYEQYF.

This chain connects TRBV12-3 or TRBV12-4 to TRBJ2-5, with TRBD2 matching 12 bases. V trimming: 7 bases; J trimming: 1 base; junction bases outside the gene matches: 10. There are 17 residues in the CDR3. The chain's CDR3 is CASTASGLAGIQETQYF. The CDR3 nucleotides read TGTGCCAGCACGGCCTCCGGACTAGCGGGGATCCAAGAGACCCAGTACTTC.

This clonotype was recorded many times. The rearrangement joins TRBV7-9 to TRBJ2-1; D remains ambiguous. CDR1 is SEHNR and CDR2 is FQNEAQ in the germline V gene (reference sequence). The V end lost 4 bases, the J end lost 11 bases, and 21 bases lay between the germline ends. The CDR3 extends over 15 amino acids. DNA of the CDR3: TGTGCCAGCAGCTCCAGACTTACCCTACAATTCAAGCAGTTCTTC. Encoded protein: CASSSRLTLQFKQFF.

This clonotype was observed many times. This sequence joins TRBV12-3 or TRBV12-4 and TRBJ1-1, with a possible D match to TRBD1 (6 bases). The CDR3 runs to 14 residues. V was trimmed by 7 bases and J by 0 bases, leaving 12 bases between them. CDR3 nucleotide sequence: TGTGCCAGCACCAGAAGGGGGGTGAACACTGAAGCTTTCTTT. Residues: CASTRRGVNTEAFF.

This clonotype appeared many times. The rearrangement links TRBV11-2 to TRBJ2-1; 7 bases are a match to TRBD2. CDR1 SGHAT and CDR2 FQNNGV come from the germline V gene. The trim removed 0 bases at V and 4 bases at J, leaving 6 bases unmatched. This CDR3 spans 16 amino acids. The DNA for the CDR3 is TGTGCCAGCAGCTTAGAATCGTCTAGCGGTTACAATGAGCAGTTCTTC. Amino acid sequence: CASSLESSSGYNEQFF. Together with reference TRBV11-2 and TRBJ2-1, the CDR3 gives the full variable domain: EAGVAQSPRYKIIEKRQSVAFWCNPISGHATLYWYQQILGQGPKLLIQFQNNGVVDDSQLPKDRFSAERLKGVDSTLKIQPAKLEDSAVYLCASSLESSSGYNEQFFGPGTRLTVL.

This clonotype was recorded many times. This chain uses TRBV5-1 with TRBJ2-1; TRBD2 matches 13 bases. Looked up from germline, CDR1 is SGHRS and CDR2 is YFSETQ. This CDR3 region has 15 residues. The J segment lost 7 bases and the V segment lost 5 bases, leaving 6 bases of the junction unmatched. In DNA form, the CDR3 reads TGCGCCAGCAGTCGGACTAGCGGGAGTAATAATGAGCAGTTCTTC. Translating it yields CASSRTSGSNNEQFF.

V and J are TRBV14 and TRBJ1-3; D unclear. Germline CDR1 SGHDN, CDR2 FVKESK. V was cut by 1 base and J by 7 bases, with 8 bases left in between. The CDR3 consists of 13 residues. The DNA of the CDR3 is TGTGCCAGCAGCCAAGGGAGATGGAACACCATATATTTT. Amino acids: CASSQGRWNTIYF.

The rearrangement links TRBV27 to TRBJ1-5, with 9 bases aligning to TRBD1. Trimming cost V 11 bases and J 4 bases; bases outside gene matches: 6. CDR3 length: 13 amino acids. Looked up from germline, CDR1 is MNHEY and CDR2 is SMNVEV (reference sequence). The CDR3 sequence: CAVGQGGNQPQHF. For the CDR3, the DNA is TGTGCCGTGGGACAGGGAGGAAATCAGCCCCAGCATTTT.